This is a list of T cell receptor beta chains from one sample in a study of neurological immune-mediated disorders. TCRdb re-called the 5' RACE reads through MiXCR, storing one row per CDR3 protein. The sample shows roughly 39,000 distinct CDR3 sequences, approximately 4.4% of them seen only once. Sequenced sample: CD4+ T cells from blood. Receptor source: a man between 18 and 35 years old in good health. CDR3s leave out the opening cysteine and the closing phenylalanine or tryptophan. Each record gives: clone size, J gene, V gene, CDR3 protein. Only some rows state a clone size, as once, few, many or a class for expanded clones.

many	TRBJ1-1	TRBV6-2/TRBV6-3	ASSYWVLSATEAF
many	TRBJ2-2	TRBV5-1	ASSWGENPGELF
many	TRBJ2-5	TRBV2	ASRSRLKETQY
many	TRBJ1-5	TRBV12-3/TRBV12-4	ASSFGGINQPQH
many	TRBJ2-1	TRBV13	ASSLLRAGRNEQF
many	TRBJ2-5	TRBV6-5	ASSFGLAETQY
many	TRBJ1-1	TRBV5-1	ASSVGGQGATEAF
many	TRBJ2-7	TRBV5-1	ASSFGGFISYEQY
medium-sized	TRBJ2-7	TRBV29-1	SVEGSRGRVHEQY
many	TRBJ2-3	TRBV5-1	ASSFLGTSGAHTDTQY
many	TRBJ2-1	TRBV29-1	SVERRSNEQF
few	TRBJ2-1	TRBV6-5	ASRTRGRNEQF
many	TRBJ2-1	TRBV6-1	ASTTGTGLYYNEQF
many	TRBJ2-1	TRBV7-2	ASSLEGTARQF
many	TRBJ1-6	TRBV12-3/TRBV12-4	ASRGETALLH
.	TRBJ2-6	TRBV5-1	ASSPAPTGTSGASGANVLT
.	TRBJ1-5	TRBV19	ASSPSGQGMRGSNQPQH
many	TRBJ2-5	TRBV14	ASSQEANIGTQY
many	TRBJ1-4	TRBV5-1	ASSLGAVNEKLF
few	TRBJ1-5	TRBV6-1	ASSRTGPRNQPQH
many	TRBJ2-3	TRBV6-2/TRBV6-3	ASRVLGGPFADTQY
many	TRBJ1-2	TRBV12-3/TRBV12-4	ASSLTDRADGYT
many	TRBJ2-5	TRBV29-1	SVDPGQAGETQY
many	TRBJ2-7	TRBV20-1	SARGDRGIPYEQY
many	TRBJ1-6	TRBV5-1	ASSLGTGESPLH
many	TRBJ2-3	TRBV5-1	ASSHPDREDTQY
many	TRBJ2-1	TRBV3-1	ASSHFKQALAGYNEQF
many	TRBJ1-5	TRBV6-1	ASRSRGRGDNQPQH
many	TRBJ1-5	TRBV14	ASSQGTYARRTGKIGVDQPQH
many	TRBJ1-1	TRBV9	ASSAADSHTEAF
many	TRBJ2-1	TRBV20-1	SGRDYISYNEQF
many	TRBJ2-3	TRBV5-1	ASSLGRNTDTQY
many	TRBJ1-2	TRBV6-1	ASSEEARTNYGYT
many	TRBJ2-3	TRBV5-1	ASSLALGGAVGTQY
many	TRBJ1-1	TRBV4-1	ASSQMTRMNTEAF
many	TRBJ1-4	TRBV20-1	SAGRDRGLRKLF
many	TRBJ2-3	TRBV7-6	ASSTMWASDTQY